Listed below are T cell receptor beta chains from one sample, sequenced in a study of shared clonotypes between healthy human individuals. The method was immunoSEQ multiplex PCR; TCRdb's version includes in-frame clones alone and lacks a portion of them. Here the sample spans millions of clones, about 92% being singletons. Sequenced sample: naive CD4+ T cells sorted from blood. The receptor source for this set is a man aged 18 to 35 in good health. The CDR3 runs from the conserved cysteine through the conserved F or W. A D gene is named only where the DNA matches it firmly. Clone size is shown for a subset of rows, as once, few, many or a class of expanded clone.

j_call v_call d_call clone_size cdr3_aa cdr3_nt
TRBJ1-5 TRBV29-1 TRBD1 few CSVGTGLSNQPQHF TGCAGCGTTGGGACAGGGCTGAGCAATCAGCCCCAGCATTTT
TRBJ1-1 TRBV29-1 TRBD1 . CSVGQGEVEAFF TGCAGCGTCGGACAGGGGGAGGTTGAAGCTTTCTTT
TRBJ2-2 TRBV7-9 . . CASSLGLENTGELFF TGTGCCAGCAGCCTCGGACTTGAAAACACCGGGGAGCTGTTTTTT
TRBJ2-3 TRBV19 TRBD2 . CASRRLAGGRQYF TGTGCCAGTAGGCGGCTAGCGGGGGGGCGGCAGTATTTT
TRBJ1-1 TRBV5-6 TRBD1 . CASSSTGGLNTEAFF TGTGCCAGCAGCTCAACAGGGGGCCTGAACACTGAAGCTTTCTTT
TRBJ2-1 TRBV25-1 TRBD2 . CASSVAGENEQFF TGTGCCAGCAGTGTAGCGGGGGAAAATGAGCAGTTCTTC
TRBJ2-5 TRBV6-5 . . CASSSGKETQYF TGTGCCAGCAGTTCAGGGAAAGAGACCCAGTACTTC
TRBJ2-5 TRBV7-2 . few CASSPQETQYF TGTGCCAGCAGCCCTCAAGAGACCCAGTACTTC
TRBJ2-1 TRBV5-4 TRBD2 . CASSLASGRTYNEQFF TGTGCCAGCAGCTTGGCCAGCGGGAGGACCTACAATGAGCAGTTCTTC
TRBJ2-5 TRBV11-2 . . CASSAPSGRQYF TGTGCCAGCAGCGCCCCCTCAGGGCGCCAGTACTTC
TRBJ2-3 TRBV10-3 TRBD1 . CAISPGQGSTDTQYF TGTGCCATCAGTCCCGGACAGGGATCCACAGATACGCAGTATTTT
TRBJ2-7 TRBV29-1 . . CSVEIPDSYEQYF TGCAGCGTCGAGATCCCGGACAGCTACGAGCAGTACTTC
TRBJ2-7 TRBV5-4 TRBD1 . CASSPTGDPLYEQYF TGTGCCAGCAGCCCTACAGGGGACCCATTGTACGAGCAGTACTTC
TRBJ2-1 TRBV7-2 TRBD2 . CASSLTSGLYNEQFF TGTGCCAGCAGCTTGACTAGCGGCCTCTACAATGAGCAGTTCTTC
TRBJ1-1 TRBV5-4 . . CAGSREGEGNTEAFF TGTGCCGGGAGTCGAGAGGGGGAGGGGAACACTGAAGCTTTCTTT
TRBJ1-5 TRBV7-8 TRBD1 . CASSLGWGQALQGQHF TGTGCCAGCAGCTTAGGGTGGGGACAGGCCCTCCAGGGCCAGCATTTT
TRBJ1-4 TRBV28 . . CASGGMGPAANEKLFF TGTGCCAGCGGAGGGATGGGACCTGCGGCTAATGAAAAACTGTTTTTT
TRBJ2-3 TRBV5-4 TRBD2 . CASSAGDPTDTQYF TGTGCCAGCAGTGCGGGGGACCCCACAGATACGCAGTATTTT
TRBJ1-2 TRBV9 . . CASSAPGAGAYGYTF TGTGCCAGCAGCGCCCCAGGGGCCGGGGCCTATGGCTACACCTTC
TRBJ2-2 TRBV19 TRBD1 few CASSIRTGAGELFF TGTGCCAGTAGTATTAGGACAGGGGCCGGGGAGCTGTTTTTT
TRBJ2-7 TRBV5-1 . . CASSPRDGYYEQYF TGCGCCAGCAGCCCCCGGGACGGCTACTACGAGCAGTACTTC
TRBJ1-1 TRBV4-1 . . CASSQDEWSRNTEAFF TGCGCCAGCAGCCAAGATGAATGGTCCAGAAACACTGAAGCTTTCTTT
TRBJ2-3 TRBV2 . . CASSGQGSPDTQYF TGTGCCAGCAGTGGGCAGGGGTCCCCAGATACGCAGTATTTT
TRBJ2-7 TRBV11-2 TRBD1 . CASNPTGGYEQYF TGTGCCAGCAACCCGACAGGGGGCTACGAGCAGTACTTC
TRBJ2-7 TRBV7-6 . . CASSLNPPVGDMLIRQYF TGTGCCAGCAGCTTAAATCCGCCCGTTGGGGACATGTTGATTAGGCAGTACTTC
TRBJ2-1 TRBV13 . . CASSSNGRRYNEQFF TGTGCCAGCAGCTCCAACGGGAGACGGTACAATGAGCAGTTCTTC
TRBJ2-1 TRBV5-4 TRBD1 . CASHGTGVDNEQFF TGTGCCAGCCACGGGACAGGGGTCGACAATGAGCAGTTCTTC
TRBJ2-3 TRBV9 TRBD2 . CASSQSAGETTDTQYF TGTGCCAGCAGCCAGTCGGCGGGGGAGACCACAGATACGCAGTATTTT
TRBJ1-4 TRBV5-6 . . CASSWTLRGTNEKLFF TGTGCCAGCAGCTGGACGCTCAGGGGTACTAATGAAAAACTGTTTTTT
TRBJ2-3 TRBV13 TRBD2 . CASRRGGLDTDTQYF TGTGCCAGCAGAAGGGGAGGACTAGACACAGATACGCAGTATTTT
TRBJ1-3 TRBV30 TRBD1 . CAWSLGDSGNTIYF TGTGCCTGGAGCCTCGGGGACAGTGGAAACACCATATATTTT
TRBJ2-7 TRBV28 . . CASRGAPYEQYF TGTGCCAGCAGAGGTGCTCCCTACGAGCAGTACTTC
TRBJ1-1 TRBV5-1 . . CASRRQVSYTEAFF TGCGCCAGCAGGAGACAGGTCTCATACACTGAAGCTTTCTTT
TRBJ2-7 TRBV10-3 . . CAIRNRAPEGEQYF TGTGCCATCAGAAACCGGGCCCCGGAAGGCGAGCAGTACTTC
TRBJ1-1 TRBV5-1 TRBD1 . CASSLLGQGNTEAFF TGCGCCAGCAGCTTGCTGGGACAGGGTAACACTGAAGCTTTCTTT
TRBJ1-2 TRBV28 . . CASTDRIYGYTF TGTGCCAGCACCGACCGAATTTATGGCTACACCTTC
TRBJ2-7 TRBV19 . . CASSLGPFYEQYF TGTGCCAGTAGTCTGGGACCCTTCTACGAGCAGTACTTC
TRBJ1-2 TRBV25-1 . . CASSGGGAGLLYGYTF TGTGCCAGCAGTGGAGGGGGAGCGGGGCTCCTCTATGGCTACACCTTC
TRBJ1-5 TRBV18 . . CASSDRQGQPQHF TGTGCCAGCTCAGACAGGCAGGGTCAGCCCCAGCATTTT
TRBJ1-1 TRBV5-1 TRBD1 . CASSSFDRGSTEAFF TGCGCCAGCAGCTCCTTCGACAGGGGGAGCACTGAAGCTTTCTTT
TRBJ2-3 TRBV11-2 TRBD1 once CASSLRFDRGPDTQYF TGTGCCAGCAGCTTGCGGTTCGACAGGGGGCCAGATACGCAGTATTTT
TRBJ2-2 TRBV7-9 . . CASSLGASWGELFF TGTGCCAGCAGCTTAGGGGCGAGCTGGGGGGAGCTGTTTTTT
TRBJ1-4 TRBV5-1 TRBD1 once CASSLAPGGSANEKLFF TGCGCCAGCAGCTTGGCTCCAGGGGGTTCGGCTAATGAAAAACTGTTTTTT
TRBJ1-4 TRBV6-5 . . CASSYSGMRSEKLFF TGTGCCAGCAGTTACTCTGGTATGCGGTCTGAAAAACTGTTTTTT
TRBJ1-5 TRBV19 TRBD1 . CATRDRGLSNQPQHF TGTGCCACCAGGGACAGGGGGCTATCAAATCAGCCCCAGCATTTT
TRBJ1-3 TRBV28 . . CASSFSGRGGNTIYF TGTGCCAGCAGTTTCAGTGGGCGTGGGGGAAACACCATATATTTT
TRBJ2-2 TRBV19 TRBD1 . CASTPDRVINTGELFF TGTGCCAGTACCCCGGACAGGGTGATAAACACCGGGGAGCTGTTTTTT
TRBJ2-1 TRBV5-1 TRBD2 . CASSLSPSGRANEQFF TGCGCCAGCAGCTTGTCGCCTAGCGGGAGGGCCAATGAGCAGTTCTTC
TRBJ2-2 TRBV30 TRBD1 . CAWRGQGTPGELFF TGTGCCTGGAGGGGACAGGGGACCCCCGGGGAGCTGTTTTTT
TRBJ1-3 TRBV5-6 TRBD1 . CASRQGGGNTIYF TGTGCCAGCAGGCAGGGGGGAGGAAACACCATATATTTT
TRBJ2-5 TRBV2 TRBD2 once CASSPGGSAGGSETQYF TGTGCCAGCAGCCCAGGGGGCTCAGCGGGAGGGTCGGAGACCCAGTACTTC
TRBJ1-1 TRBV29-1 TRBD1 . CSVDLRGQGGTEAFF TGCAGCGTTGATCTTAGGGGGCAAGGGGGAACTGAAGCTTTCTTT
TRBJ2-5 TRBV5-4 . . CASSLDNGGRGETQYF TGTGCCAGCAGCTTGGACAATGGGGGGCGCGGGGAGACCCAGTACTTC
TRBJ1-2 TRBV20-1 . once CSATPNYGYTF TGCAGTGCCACCCCCAACTATGGCTACACCTTC
TRBJ2-7 TRBV10-3 TRBD1 . CAIRPGQNSYEQYF TGTGCCATCAGGCCGGGACAGAACTCCTACGAGCAGTACTTC
TRBJ2-3 TRBV15 TRBD1 . CATSKGTGGSIVQDTQYF TGTGCCACCAGCAAAGGGACAGGGGGAAGTATAGTGCAAGATACGCAGTATTTT